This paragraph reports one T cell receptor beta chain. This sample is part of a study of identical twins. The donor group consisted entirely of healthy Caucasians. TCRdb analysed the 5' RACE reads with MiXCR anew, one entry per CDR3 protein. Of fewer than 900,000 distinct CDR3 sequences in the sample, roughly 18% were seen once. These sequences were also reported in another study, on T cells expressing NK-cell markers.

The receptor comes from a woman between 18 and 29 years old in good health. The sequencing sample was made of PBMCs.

The DNA for the CDR3 is TGTGCCAGCAGCCAAGGCGGACAGGGGCCGGGAGGCTACACCTTC. It codes for CASSQGGQGPGGYTF. The chain joins TRBV3-1 to TRBJ1-2; 9 positions match TRBD1. Germline trimming cut 1 base from V and 8 bases from J; bases unmatched to any gene: 8. CDR1 and CDR2 (germline): LGHDT, YNNKEL (reference sequence). This CDR3 is 15 amino acids long.